This TCR beta chain is from a study of CD8+ T cells in alopecia areata. Study-level information: The drug, oral tofacitinib, was given to treated patients at 5 to 10 mg twice daily.

CDR3 length: 13 amino acids. Germline V lookup: CDR1 MGHDK, CDR2 SYGVNS. The V gene lost 10 bases and the J gene lost 1 base, with 11 bases spanning the gap. Extracted RNA was reverse transcribed, and the resulting cDNA served as sequencing template. Using immunoSEQ multiplex PCR, the repertoire was profiled, and TCRdb retains in-frame clones only, with some absent. The sample includes 250,000 or so clones, about two thirds of them seen just once. This chain uses TRBV25-1 with TRBJ2-4; D ambiguous. The material sequenced was CD4+ T cells sorted from blood, taken at week 0. The TCR comes from a human donor with alopecia areata. The CDR3 coding sequence is TGTGCCACCACTCACGGGGCCAAAAACATTCAGTACTTC. Amino acid sequence: CATTHGAKNIQYF.